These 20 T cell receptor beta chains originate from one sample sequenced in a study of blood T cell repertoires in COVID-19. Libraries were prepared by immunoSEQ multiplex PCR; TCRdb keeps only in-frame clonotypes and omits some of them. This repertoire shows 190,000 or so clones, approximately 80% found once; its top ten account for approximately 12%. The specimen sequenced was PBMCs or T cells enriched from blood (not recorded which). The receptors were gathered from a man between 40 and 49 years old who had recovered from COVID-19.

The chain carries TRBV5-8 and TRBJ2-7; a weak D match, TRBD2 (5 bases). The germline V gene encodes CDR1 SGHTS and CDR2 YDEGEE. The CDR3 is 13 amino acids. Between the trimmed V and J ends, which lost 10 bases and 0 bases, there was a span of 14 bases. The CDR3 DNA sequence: TGTGCCTCTGGCGGACTCCTCTCCTACGAGCAGTACTTC. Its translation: CASGGLLSYEQYF.

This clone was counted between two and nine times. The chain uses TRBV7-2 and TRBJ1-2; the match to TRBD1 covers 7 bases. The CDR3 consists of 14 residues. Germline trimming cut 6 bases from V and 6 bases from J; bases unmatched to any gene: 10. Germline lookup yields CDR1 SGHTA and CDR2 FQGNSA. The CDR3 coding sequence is TGTGCCAGCAGTCCCCAGACAGGGTCGAATGGCTACACCTTC. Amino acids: CASSPQTGSNGYTF.

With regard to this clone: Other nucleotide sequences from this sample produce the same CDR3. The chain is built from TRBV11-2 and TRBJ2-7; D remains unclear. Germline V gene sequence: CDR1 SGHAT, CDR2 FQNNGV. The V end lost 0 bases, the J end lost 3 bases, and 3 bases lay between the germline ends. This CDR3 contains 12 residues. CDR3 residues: CASSLDSYEQYF. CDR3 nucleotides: TGTGCCAGCAGCTTAGACAGCTACGAGCAGTACTTC.

This CDR3 reads CATSDGGQGNTDTQYF. The CDR3 bases are TGTGCCACCAGTGATGGGGGACAGGGTAATACAGATACGCAGTATTTT. The chain uses TRBV24-1 and TRBJ2-3, with TRBD1 matching over 9 bases. Trimming removed 3 bases from V and 3 bases from J; junction bases left unmatched: 6. This CDR3 region has 16 residues. CDR1 and CDR2 from the germline V gene are KGHDR and SFDVKD.

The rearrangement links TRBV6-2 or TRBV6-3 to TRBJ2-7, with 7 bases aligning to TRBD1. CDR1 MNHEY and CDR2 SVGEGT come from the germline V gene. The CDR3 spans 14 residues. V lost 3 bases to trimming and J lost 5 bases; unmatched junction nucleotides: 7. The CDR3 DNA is TGTGCCAGCAGTTATGAGGGGGCGAGCGACGAGCAGTACTTC. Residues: CASSYEGASDEQYF.

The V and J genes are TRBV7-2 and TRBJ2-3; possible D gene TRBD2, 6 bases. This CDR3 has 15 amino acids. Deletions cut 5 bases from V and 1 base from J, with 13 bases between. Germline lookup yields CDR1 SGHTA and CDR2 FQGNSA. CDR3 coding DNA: TGTGCCAGCAGCCCTCTTAGCGGAGGCACAGATACGCAGTATTTT. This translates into CASSPLSGGTDTQYF. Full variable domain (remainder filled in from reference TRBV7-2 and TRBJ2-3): GAGVSQSPSNKVTEKGKDVELRCDPISGHTALYWYRQSLGQGLEFLIYFQGNSAPDKSGLPSDRFSAERTGGSVSTLTIQRTQQEDSAVYLCASSPLSGGTDTQYFGPGTRLTVL.

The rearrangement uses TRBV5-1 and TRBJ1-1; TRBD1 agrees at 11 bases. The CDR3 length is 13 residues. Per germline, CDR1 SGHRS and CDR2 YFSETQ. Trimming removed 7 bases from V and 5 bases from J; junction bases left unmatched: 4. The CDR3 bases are TGCGCCAGCGCCGGGACAGGGGGGACTGAAGCTTTCTTT. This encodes CASAGTGGTEAFF. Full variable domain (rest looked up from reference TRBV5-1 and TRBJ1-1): KAGVTQTPRYLIKTRGQQVTLSCSPISGHRSVSWYQQTPGQGLQFLFEYFSETQRNKGNFPGRFSGRQFSNSRSEMNVSTLELGDSALYLCASAGTGGTEAFFGQGTRLTVV.

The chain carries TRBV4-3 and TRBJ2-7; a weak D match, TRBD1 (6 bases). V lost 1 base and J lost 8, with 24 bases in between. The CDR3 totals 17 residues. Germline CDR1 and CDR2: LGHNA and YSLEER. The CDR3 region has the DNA TGCGCCAGCAGCCAAGGTTATGGACAGTCCTCTTCTGAGCAGCAGTACTTC. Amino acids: CASSQGYGQSSSEQQYF.

The CDR3 sequence: CASTDPGLGTDTQYF. As DNA, the CDR3 is TGTGCCAGCACCGATCCGGGACTAGGTACAGATACGCAGTATTTT. V and J are TRBV6-5 and TRBJ2-3; 8 bases fit TRBD2. The J segment lost 3 bases and the V segment lost 7 bases, leaving 9 bases of the junction unmatched. The CDR3 sequence is 15 residues long. Germline lookup yields CDR1 MNHEY and CDR2 SVGAGI.

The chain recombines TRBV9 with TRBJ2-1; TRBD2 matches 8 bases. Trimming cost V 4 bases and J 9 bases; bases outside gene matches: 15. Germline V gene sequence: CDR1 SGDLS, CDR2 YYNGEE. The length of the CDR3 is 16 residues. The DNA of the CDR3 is TGTGCCAGCAGCCCCGGGGGGGACCAACCCGCGGGTGAGCAGTTCTTC. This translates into CASSPGGDQPAGEQFF.

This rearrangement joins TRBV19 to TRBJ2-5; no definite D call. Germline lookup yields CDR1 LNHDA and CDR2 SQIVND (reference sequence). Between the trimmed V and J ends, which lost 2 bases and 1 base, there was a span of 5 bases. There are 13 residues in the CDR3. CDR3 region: CASSISSQETQYF. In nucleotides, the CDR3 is TGTGCCAGTAGTATATCCAGCCAAGAGACCCAGTACTTC. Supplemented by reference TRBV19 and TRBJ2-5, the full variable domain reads DGGITQSPKYLFRKEGQNVTLSCEQNLNHDAMYWYRQDPGQGLRLIYYSQIVNDFQKGDIAEGYSVSREKKESFPLTVTSAQKNPTAFYLCASSISSQETQYFGPGTRLLVL.

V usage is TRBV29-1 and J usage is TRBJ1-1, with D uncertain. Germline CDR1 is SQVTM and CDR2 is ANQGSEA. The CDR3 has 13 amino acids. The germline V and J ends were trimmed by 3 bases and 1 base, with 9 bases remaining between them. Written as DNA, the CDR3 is TGCAGCGTTGACATGTCGGGGAACACTGAAGCTTTCTTT. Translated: CSVDMSGNTEAFF.

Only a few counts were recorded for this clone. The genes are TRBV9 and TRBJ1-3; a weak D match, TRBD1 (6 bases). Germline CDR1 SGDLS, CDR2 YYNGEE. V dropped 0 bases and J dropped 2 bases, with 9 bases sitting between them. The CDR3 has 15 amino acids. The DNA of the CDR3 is TGTGCCAGCAGCGTAGGGGGGACAACTGGAAACACCATATATTTT. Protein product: CASSVGGTTGNTIYF.

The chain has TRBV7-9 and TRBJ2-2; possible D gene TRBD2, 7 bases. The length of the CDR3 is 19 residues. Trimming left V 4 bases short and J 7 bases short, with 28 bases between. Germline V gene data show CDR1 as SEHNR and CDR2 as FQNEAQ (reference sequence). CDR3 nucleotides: TGTGCCAGCAGCTCCCTGGGGGGGGCCACCAGGGCCGTGGTCGGGGAGCTGTTTTTT. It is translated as CASSSLGGATRAVVGELFF.

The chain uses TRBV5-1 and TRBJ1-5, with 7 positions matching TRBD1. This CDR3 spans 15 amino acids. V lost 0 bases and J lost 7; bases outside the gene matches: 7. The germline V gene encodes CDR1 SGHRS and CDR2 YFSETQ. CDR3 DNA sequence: TGCGCCAGCAGCTTGGGACAGGGCGGAGGACAGCCCCAGCATTTT. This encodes CASSLGQGGGQPQHF. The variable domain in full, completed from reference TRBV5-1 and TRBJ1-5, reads KAGVTQTPRYLIKTRGQQVTLSCSPISGHRSVSWYQQTPGQGLQFLFEYFSETQRNKGNFPGRFSGRQFSNSRSEMNVSTLELGDSALYLCASSLGQGGGQPQHFGDGTRLSIL.

CDR3: CASSSEPRGLGGYTF. The CDR3 nucleotides read TGTGCCAGCAGTTCCGAACCCAGGGGGCTGGGGGGCTACACCTTC. The J gene is TRBJ1-2, the V gene TRBV28, with TRBD1 matching over 8 bases. The junction had 12 bases not matched to a gene; V was cut back by 4 bases and J by 8 bases. CDR3 length equals 15 residues. Per the germline V gene, CDR1 is MDHEN and CDR2 is SYDVKM.

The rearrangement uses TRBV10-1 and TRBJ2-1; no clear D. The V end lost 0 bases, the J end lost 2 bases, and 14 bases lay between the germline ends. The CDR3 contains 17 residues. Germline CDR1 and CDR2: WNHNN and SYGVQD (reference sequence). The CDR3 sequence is CASSESTQATAYNEQFF. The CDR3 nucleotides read TGCGCCAGCAGTGAGTCGACTCAAGCGACCGCCTACAATGAGCAGTTCTTC.

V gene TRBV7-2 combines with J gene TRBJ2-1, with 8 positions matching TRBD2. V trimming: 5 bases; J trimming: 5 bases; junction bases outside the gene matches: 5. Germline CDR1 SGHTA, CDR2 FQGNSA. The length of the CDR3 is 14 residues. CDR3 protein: CASSQTSDHNEQFF. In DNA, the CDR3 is TGTGCCAGCAGCCAGACTAGCGACCACAATGAGCAGTTCTTC.

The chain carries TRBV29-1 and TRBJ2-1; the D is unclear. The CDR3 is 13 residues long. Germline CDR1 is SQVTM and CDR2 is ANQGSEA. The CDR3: CTTTASVYNEQFF. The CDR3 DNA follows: TGCACCACAACTGCCAGCGTTTACAATGAGCAGTTCTTC.

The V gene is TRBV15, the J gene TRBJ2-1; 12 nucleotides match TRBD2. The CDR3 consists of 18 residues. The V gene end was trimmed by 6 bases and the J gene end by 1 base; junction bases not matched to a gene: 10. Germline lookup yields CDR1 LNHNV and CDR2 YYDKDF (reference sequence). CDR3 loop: CATRTLAGGLSSYNEQFF. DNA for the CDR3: TGTGCCACCAGAACCCTAGCGGGAGGGCTAAGTTCCTACAATGAGCAGTTCTTC.